This section outlines one TCR beta chain sequence together with its context. Its target is not known. J lost 4 bases, V lost 6 bases, and 6 bases had no gene match. In germline, CDR1 is SGHDT, CDR2 YYEEEE. This CDR3 is 15 amino acids long. Each replicate PCR on the sorted subsets used around 200 ng DNA (around 30,000 T cell genomes). Sequenced by immunoSEQ multiplex PCR; TCRdb stores in-frame clones only, minus some. The sample has about 2 million clones, approximately 95% seen once. The sample comes from a study of shared clonotypes between healthy human individuals. In the study overall: A couple of female and three male donors aged 18 to 49 were enrolled. Study-level findings and limits: The naive CD4 repertoires of a handful of donors were compared, and roughly 5% of clonotypes were shared. A reduction in generation probabilities was seen for non-shared clonotypes relative to those shared by all four donors.

Naive CD8 isolation took CD45RO-negative cells positively selected for CCR7 and excluded terminally differentiated effector memory CD45RA+ cells. The sample taken for sequencing was naive CD8+ T cells sorted from blood. This clonotype was obtained from a man aged 18 to 35 in good health. The chain links TRBV5-6 to TRBJ2-1; 11 nucleotides match TRBD2. CDR3 DNA sequence: TGTGCCAGCATACCCGGGACTAGCGGTTACAATGAGCAGTTCTTC. This encodes CASIPGTSGYNEQFF.